A single sample gave rise to the 21 T cell receptor beta chains below, sequenced in a study of blood T cells in healthy people across ages. PCR was performed a second time for about 6 to 12 cycles using a sample-barcoded 5' primer and a J-beta primer mix. One entry per CDR3 protein results from TCRdb running MiXCR on the 5' RACE reads. This table has about 1.8 million distinct CDR3 sequences, approximately 50% appearing once. Material: blood. Source of these receptors: a woman between 40 and 50 years old in good health.

This clonotype was picked up a small number of times. The gene calls are TRBV5-1 and TRBJ2-7; either TRBD1 or TRBD2 may supply D (5 bases each). There are 17 residues in the CDR3. Trimming shortened V by 0 bases and J by 3 bases, and 19 bases separated the two germline ends. Germline V lookup: CDR1 SGHRS, CDR2 YFSETQ. The CDR3: CASSLVGGPGPLYEQYF. DNA for the CDR3: TGCGCCAGCAGCTTGGTAGGAGGACCGGGGCCACTCTACGAGCAGTACTTC.

There are a few counts of this clonotype. This chain connects TRBV7-2 to TRBJ2-7; D might be TRBD1 (6 bases). Germline values: CDR1 SGHTA, CDR2 FQGNSA. The V gene lost 2 bases and the J gene lost 0 bases, with 11 bases spanning the gap. The CDR3 spans 15 residues. The CDR3 DNA is TGTGCCAGCAGCTTATACAGGGCGACCTCCTACGAGCAGTACTTC. Translation gives CASSLYRATSYEQYF.

The chain recombines TRBV5-1 with TRBJ2-5; TRBD1 matches at 12 bases. With 4 bases clipped from V and 3 bases from J, the junction kept 7 bases outside the gene matches. CDR1 is SGHRS and CDR2 is YFSETQ in the germline V gene. The CDR3 covers 16 residues. CDR3 residues: CASSNRDRGLEETQYF. The CDR3 bases are TGCGCCAGCAGCAACCGGGACAGGGGGCTGGAAGAGACCCAGTACTTC.

The rearrangement joins TRBV24-1 to TRBJ2-5; TRBD2 is a possible D gene (6 bases). V was clipped by 5 bases and J by 5 bases, with 20 bases between them. This CDR3 has 16 amino acids. Germline lookup yields CDR1 KGHDR and CDR2 SFDVKD. The CDR3 here is CATSGSRGTVGETQYF. The CDR3 DNA follows: TGTGCCACCAGTGGCTCGCGGGGAACGGTTGGGGAGACCCAGTACTTC.

The table lists this clonotype with a few counts. The rearrangement links TRBV5-5 to TRBJ2-1, with D possibly matching TRBD2 (7 bases). Trimming removed 7 bases from V and 7 bases from J, with 21 bases in between. Germline V gives CDR1 SGHKS, CDR2 YYEKEE (reference sequence). CDR3 length: 15 amino acids. Here the CDR3 reads CASDSIGGEVNEQFF. The CDR3 region has the DNA TGTGCCAGCGATTCAATAGGGGGGGAAGTTAATGAGCAGTTCTTC.

CDR3 region: CASSGGQIFYEQYF. As DNA, the CDR3 is TGTGCCAGCAGCGGGGGACAGATTTTCTACGAGCAGTACTTC. This sequence joins TRBV6-6 and TRBJ2-7, with D perhaps matching TRBD1 (7 bases). Per germline, CDR1 MNHNY and CDR2 SVGAGI (reference sequence). The CDR3 has 14 amino acids. Trimming shortened V by 6 bases and J by 3 bases, and 15 bases separated the two germline ends.

V and J are TRBV6-5 and TRBJ2-2; D is uncertain. Germline CDR1 is MNHEY and CDR2 is SVGAGI. Trimming removed 3 bases at V and 2 bases at J, with 13 bases between. This CDR3 is built from 16 residues. The CDR3 sequence: CASSYVLGTNTGELFF. The CDR3, as DNA: TGTGCCAGCAGTTATGTATTGGGTACTAACACCGGGGAGCTGTTTTTT.

This clonotype appeared once. This chain joins TRBV6-6 and TRBJ1-4; a weak D match, TRBD1 (5 bases). This CDR3 spans 13 amino acids. The V end was cut by 1 base, the J end by 12 bases, with 12 bases between. CDR1 and CDR2 (germline): MNHNY, SVGAGI (reference sequence). CDR3 DNA: TGTGCCAGCAGTTACTTCTTCGGGGGACAACTGTTTTTT. Encoded protein: CASSYFFGGQLFF.

Concerning this clonotype: An end of the junction does not agree with germline; a read error may underlie this. V gene TRBV28 combines with J gene TRBJ2-6; maybe TRBD1 (5 bases). Germline V gene data show CDR1 as MDHEN and CDR2 as SYDVKM. The CDR3 is 19 residues long. CDR3 sequence: CASSLYRLKGPPGASVLTF. CDR3 in DNA: TGTGCCAGCAGTTTATACCGCCTGAAAGGCCCTCCTGGGGCCAGCGTCCTGACTTTC.

Ten or more counts support this clonotype. The rearrangement joins TRBV4-2 to TRBJ2-5, with D perhaps matching TRBD2 (5 bases). Trimming removed 0 bases from V and 2 bases from J, with 10 bases in between. From germline, CDR1 is LGHNA and CDR2 YNFKEQ. CDR3 length: 15 residues. Here the CDR3 DNA reads TGTGCCAGCAGCCAAGATCGTGGGGAGCAAGAGACCCAGTACTTC. Protein product: CASSQDRGEQETQYF.

The rearrangement joins TRBV14 to TRBJ2-6; D unresolved. CDR3 length: 16 amino acids. Trimming stripped 3 bases from V and 4 bases from J, with 13 bases between. CDR1 is SGHDN, CDR2 FVKESK, per germline. CDR3 residues: CASSQRILGGANVLTF. As DNA, the CDR3 is TGTGCCAGCAGCCAGCGTATTCTGGGGGGGGCCAACGTCCTGACTTTC. Full variable domain (missing parts from reference TRBV14 and TRBJ2-6): EAGVTQFPSHSVIEKGQTVTLRCDPISGHDNLYWYRRVMGKEIKFLLHFVKESKQDESGMPNNRFLAERTGGTYSTLKVQPAELEDSGVYFCASSQRILGGANVLTFGAGSRLTVL.

This clonotype was counted only a few times. The chain employs TRBV11-2 and TRBJ2-7, with a weak D call TRBD1 (6 bases). Trimming left V 1 base short and J 1 base short, with 17 bases between. Germline-derived CDR1 and CDR2 are SGHAT and FQNNGV. This CDR3 comprises 17 residues. Written as DNA, the CDR3 is TGTGCCAGCAGCTTAGGACCCACAGGGCCGACTTCCTACGAGCAGTACTTC. Its translation: CASSLGPTGPTSYEQYF.

This clonotype was seen more than once but under ten times. V is TRBV27 and J is TRBJ2-5, with D possibly being TRBD2 (6 bases). Trimming took off 4 bases at V and 5 bases at J, with 17 bases between the two ends. The CDR3 runs to 15 residues. CDR1 is MNHEY and CDR2 is SMNVEV in the germline V gene (reference sequence). The CDR3 reads CASSYVGGALETQYF. The DNA for the CDR3 is TGTGCCAGCAGTTATGTCGGCGGGGCCTTGGAGACCCAGTACTTC.

In its sample, this clonotype was seen a few times. The V and J genes are TRBV6-5 and TRBJ2-1, with 8 positions matching TRBD2. CDR1 is MNHEY, CDR2 SVGAGI, per germline. The CDR3 runs 14 residues. Trimming removed 6 bases from V and 2 bases from J; junction bases left unmatched: 3. This CDR3 is CASRPGLAYNEQFF. In DNA form, the CDR3 reads TGTGCCAGCAGACCGGGACTAGCCTACAATGAGCAGTTCTTC.

The chain is built from TRBV4-3 and TRBJ1-1, with D possibly being TRBD1 (5 bases). From germline, CDR1 is LGHNA and CDR2 YSLEER. The CDR3 is 12 amino acids. Trimming shortened V by 0 bases and J by 10 bases, and 9 bases separated the two germline ends. The CDR3 here is CASSQERGVAFF. DNA for the CDR3: TGCGCCAGCAGCCAAGAACGGGGGGTAGCTTTCTTT.

This chain joins TRBV21-1 and TRBJ2-4; the listed D gene, TRBD1, was not tested against the DNA. The J call is doubtful: the DNA matches TRBJ2-7 better. TRBV21-1 represents a pseudogene. This CDR3 is 14 amino acids long. DNA for the CDR3: TGTGCCAGCAGTCCAGGGTTTCTGTGGTACGAGCAGTACTTC. Translating gives CASSPGFLWYEQYF.

In this sample, this clonotype turned up once. V usage is TRBV5-1 and J usage is TRBJ2-4, with D tentatively TRBD2 (6 bases). Germline CDR1 is SGHRS and CDR2 is YFSETQ. The CDR3 spans 15 residues. Deletions cut 4 bases from V and 13 bases from J, with 24 bases between. CDR3 in DNA: TGCGCCAGCAGCCTAGAGAGCCGAGACTCGGGGGAGCAGTACTTC. Its translation is CASSLESRDSGEQYF. Complete variable domain (other parts from reference TRBV5-1 and TRBJ2-4): KAGVTQTPRYLIKTRGQQVTLSCSPISGHRSVSWYQQTPGQGLQFLFEYFSETQRNKGNFPGRFSGRQFSNSRSEMNVSTLELGDSALYLCASSLESRDSGEQYFGAGTRLSVL.

This rearrangement joins TRBV12-3 or TRBV12-4 to TRBJ2-2, with D perhaps TRBD2 (6 bases). Trimming cost V 5 bases and J 5 bases, with 18 bases left between them. The CDR3 is made up of 16 amino acids. As DNA, the CDR3 is TGTGCCAGCAGTGTCCCGTGGGCGGGGAATACCGGGGAGCTGTTTTTT. Translating it yields CASSVPWAGNTGELFF.

Written as DNA, the CDR3 is TGCAGTGCCCCCGGACTGGGGAGCTATGGCTACACCTTC. Translation: CSAPGLGSYGYTF. The V call is TRBV20-1, the J call TRBJ1-2, with unresolved D. In germline, CDR1 is DFQATT, CDR2 SNEGSKA (reference sequence). The CDR3 is made up of 13 amino acids. V was clipped by 6 bases and J by 4 bases, with 15 bases between them.

The chain uses TRBV11-2 and TRBJ1-2; a weak D match, TRBD1 (5 bases). Germline V gene lookup returns CDR1 SGHAT and CDR2 FQNNGV. The CDR3 contains 14 residues. The ends were cut back, 2 bases at V and 7 bases at J, with 14 bases in the middle. CDR3 loop: CASSLQVGASGYTF. CDR3 bases: TGTGCCAGCAGCTTACAAGTAGGGGCGAGTGGCTACACCTTC.

The gene calls are TRBV29-1 and TRBJ1-1; D call uncertain. The CDR3 runs to 11 residues. Germline V gene data show CDR1 as SQVTM and CDR2 as ANQGSEA. The V and J ends lost 2 bases and 6 bases respectively, with 7 bases between them. CDR3 nucleotides: TGCAGCGTTGAACAGCCGCCTGAAGCTTTCTTT. It codes for CSVEQPPEAFF.